The 10 T cell receptor beta chains below all came from one sample that was sequenced in a study of cytomegalovirus exposure and HLA in healthy donors (dated by TCRdb to 2016 to 2017). Receptor amplification or capture employed the immunoSEQ multiplex PCR assay. A mixture of 60 forward primers for TCR Vbeta segments and 13 reverse primers for TCR Jbeta segments was used in the multiplex PCR. This is the immuneACCESS table as TCRdb keeps it, with only in-frame sequences that have V and J called. A part of the clones is gone; compared with another copy, unresolved V genes explain less than half, and the rest is unexplained. This sample is represented by 85,000 to 120,000 clones; 70% to 80% of them were singletons. The top ten constitute 9.6% of the sample. Material: PBMCs. The receptors were sampled from a male donor in good health and CMV-seropositive.

The chain combines TRBV5-1 with TRBJ2-5; 10 positions match TRBD2. V lost 2 bases to trimming and J lost 5 bases; unmatched junction nucleotides: 6. Germline loops: CDR1 SGHRS, CDR2 YFSETQ. The CDR3 runs to 15 residues. The CDR3 spells CASSLSGRAGETQYF. The CDR3 DNA is TGCGCCAGCAGCTTAAGCGGGAGGGCCGGGGAGACCCAGTACTTC.

This clone qualifies as medium-sized. V and J are TRBV6-4 and TRBJ2-3; D is unclear. This CDR3 is built from 15 residues. Trimming took 5 bases from V and 2 from J, leaving 14 bases between them. CDR1 is MRHNA and CDR2 is SNTAGT in the germline V gene. The CDR3 DNA reads TGTGCCAGCAGTTCTAACCCGAATCCCACAGATACGCAGTATTTT. This gives the protein CASSSNPNPTDTQYF.

The gene calls are TRBV10-3 and TRBJ2-1, with 14 bases fitting TRBD2. The CDR3 consists of 15 residues. J lost 8 bases, V lost 4 bases, and 4 bases had no gene match. Germline V gene data show CDR1 as ENHRY and CDR2 as SYGVKD. The CDR3 nucleotides are TGTGCCATCAGTGGGGGACTAGCGGGAGAACATGAGCAGTTCTTC. This sequence encodes CAISGGLAGEHEQFF.

The rearrangement uses TRBV4-3 and TRBJ2-1; tentative D call: TRBD2 (5 bases). Germline CDR1 LGHNA, CDR2 YSLEER. CDR3 length equals 13 residues. V lost 1 base and J 10 bases, leaving 11 bases between the germline ends. In DNA form, the CDR3 reads TGCGCCAGCAGCCAAGTGCGGGCCGGGGAGCAGTTCTTC. Translating it yields CASSQVRAGEQFF.

This clone appeared once. The rearrangement uses TRBV4-3 and TRBJ2-2; 9 bases are shared with TRBD2. This CDR3 comprises 17 residues. Trimming took 0 bases from V and 5 from J; bases not matched to a gene: 7. Germline values: CDR1 LGHNA, CDR2 YSLEER. Here the CDR3 DNA reads TGCGCCAGCAGCCAAGATTCGACCGCGGGAGGGACCGGGGAGCTGTTTTTT. Its translation: CASSQDSTAGGTGELFF.

The J gene is TRBJ2-2, the V gene TRBV19; TRBD2 matches at 11 bases. Trimming cost V 7 bases and J 4 bases; bases outside gene matches: 8. Germline V gene data show CDR1 as LNHDA and CDR2 as SQIVND (reference sequence). The CDR3 covers 16 residues. The CDR3 protein is CASTLAGGIGTGELFF. CDR3 coding DNA: TGTGCCAGTACGCTAGCGGGAGGTATAGGCACCGGGGAGCTGTTTTTT.

The rearrangement links TRBV7-9 to TRBJ1-2, with TRBD1 identical over 9 bases. The CDR3 totals 15 residues. In germline, CDR1 is SEHNR, CDR2 FQNEAQ (reference sequence). After removal of 2 bases from V and 7 bases from J, the junction contained 8 bases not matched to a gene. CDR3 sequence (DNA): TGTGCCAGCAGCTTATATCCGGGACAGGGCACTGGCTACACCTTC. This translates into CASSLYPGQGTGYTF.

The chain recombines TRBV5-4 with TRBJ2-3; D may be TRBD2 (6 bases). From germline, CDR1 is SGHNT and CDR2 YYREEE (reference sequence). This CDR3 contains 15 residues. V lost 6 bases to trimming and J lost 1 base, with 15 bases between them. CDR3 protein: CASTRAGSGTDTQYF. CDR3 sequence (DNA): TGTGCCAGCACCCGAGCGGGTTCGGGCACAGATACGCAGTATTTT. The full variable domain, its missing parts supplied by reference TRBV5-4 and TRBJ2-3, is ETGVTQSPTHLIKTRGQQVTLRCSSQSGHNTVSWYQQALGQGPQFIFQYYREEENGRGNFPPRFSGLQFPNYSSELNVNALELDDSALYLCASTRAGSGTDTQYFGPGTRLTVL.

V usage is TRBV28 and J usage is TRBJ2-2, with 8 bases that match TRBD2. Per germline, CDR1 MDHEN and CDR2 SYDVKM. Unmatched junction bases numbered 11, after V lost 6 bases and J lost 5 bases. This CDR3 spans 16 amino acids. CDR3 amino acids: CASRELSGTLTGELFF. The DNA for the CDR3 is TGTGCCAGCAGGGAACTTAGCGGGACTTTAACCGGGGAGCTGTTTTTT.

The V and J genes are TRBV7-2 and TRBJ2-7, with TRBD1 matching 10 bases. V lost 5 bases, J lost 6 bases, and 10 bases stayed unmatched. Looked up from germline, CDR1 is SGHTA and CDR2 is FQGNSA. This CDR3 is built from 15 residues. The CDR3 DNA reads as TGTGCCAGCAGCCCGAGGACAGGGGGTACTCGCGAGCAGTACTTC. Translation: CASSPRTGGTREQYF.